This T cell receptor (beta chain) was sequenced for a study of blood T cell repertoires in COVID-19. The germline CDR1 and CDR2 sequences are MNHEY and SVGAGI. This CDR3 spans 14 amino acids. J was trimmed by 5 bases and V by 6 bases; bases with no gene match: 7. Cohorts were determined from participant-reported clinical history. This clone came up a few times. TCRdb's table, derived via immunoSEQ multiplex PCR, lists solely in-frame clones and lacks some. The sample has 300,000 to 500,000 clones, roughly 90% seen once. The sample comprised PBMCs or T cells enriched from blood (not recorded which). This clonotype was sampled from a woman aged 25-40 years with acute COVID-19. The V call is TRBV6-5, the J call TRBJ1-1, with TRBD1 matching 9 bases. The CDR3 region has the DNA TGTGCCAGCAGACCCGGGACAGGGAGAACTGAAGCTTTCTTT. It specifies CASRPGTGRTEAFF.